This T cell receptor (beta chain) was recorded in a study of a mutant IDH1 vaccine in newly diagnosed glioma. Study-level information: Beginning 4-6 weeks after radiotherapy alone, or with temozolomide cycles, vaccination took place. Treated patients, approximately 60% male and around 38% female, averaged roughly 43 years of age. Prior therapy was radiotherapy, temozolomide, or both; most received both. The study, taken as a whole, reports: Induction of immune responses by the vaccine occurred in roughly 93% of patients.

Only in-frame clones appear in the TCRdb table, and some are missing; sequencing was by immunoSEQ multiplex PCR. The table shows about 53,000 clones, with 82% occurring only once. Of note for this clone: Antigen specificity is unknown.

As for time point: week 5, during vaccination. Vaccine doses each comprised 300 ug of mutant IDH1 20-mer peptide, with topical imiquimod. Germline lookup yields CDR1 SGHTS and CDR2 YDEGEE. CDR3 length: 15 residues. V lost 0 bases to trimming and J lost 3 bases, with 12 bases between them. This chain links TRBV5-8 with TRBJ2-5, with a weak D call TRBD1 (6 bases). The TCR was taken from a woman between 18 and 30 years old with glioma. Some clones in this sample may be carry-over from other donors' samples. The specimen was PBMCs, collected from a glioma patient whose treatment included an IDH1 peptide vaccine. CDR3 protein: CASSLGQGLKETQYF. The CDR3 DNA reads TGTGCCAGCAGCTTGGGTCAGGGGTTAAAAGAGACCCAGTACTTC.